This T cell receptor (beta chain) was recovered during a study of identical twins. After removal of 3 bases from V and 4 bases from J, the junction contained 5 bases not matched to a gene. The CDR3 runs to 15 residues. CDR1 and CDR2 (germline): MGHRA, YSYEKL. Unique molecular identifiers were present on cDNA, and template switching added a universal primer site. Each CDR3 protein is one row after TCRdb ran MiXCR on the 5' RACE reads. Counted here are hundreds of thousands of distinct CDR3 sequences, about 7.3% occurring once; the ten biggest clones make up 3.5% to 4%. A further study also used this sample, focusing on yellow fever vaccine responses in identical twins.

Sequencing was done on a sample of memory (CD45RO+) T cells sorted from blood. This receptor was identified in a woman aged 18-35 years in good health. The chain joins TRBV4-1 to TRBJ2-2; 7 positions match TRBD1. The CDR3 DNA sequence: TGCGCCAGCAGCCAGGCCAACAGGGGCACCGGGGAGCTGTTTTTT. It is translated as CASSQANRGTGELFF.